A selection of T cell receptor beta chains follows, all from one sample in a study of T cell changes during pregnancy in multiple sclerosis. Clones were sequenced by immunoSEQ multiplex PCR, and TCRdb holds only the in-frame ones, with some missing. The sample lists about 89,000 clones, approximately 94% seen once, with 0.7% to 0.95% in the top ten. The sequencing here drew on peripheral blood, taken in the third trimester of pregnancy. The receptors were gathered from a female donor with multiple sclerosis, enrolled in a pregnancy study. CDR3s include the opening cysteine and the closing phenylalanine or tryptophan. The order of the fields is V gene, J gene, clone size, D gene, CDR3 DNA, CDR3 protein. A D gene is named only where the DNA matches it firmly. Clone sizes are given selectively: once, few, many, or a class where the clone is expanded.

TRBV7-8	TRBJ2-5	NA	NA	TGTGCCAGCGCAACTATGGGCGGGAAAGAGACCCAGTACTTC	CASATMGGKETQYF
TRBV7-2	TRBJ2-7	NA	NA	TGTGCCAGCAGCTTCGCTAGGGGGGGAGGCGAGCAGTACTTC	CASSFARGGGEQYF
TRBV28	TRBJ1-2	NA	TRBD1	TGTGCCAGCAGTGACCCTTGGACAGGGACTCGCGGCTACACCTTC	CASSDPWTGTRGYTF
TRBV6-1	TRBJ1-2	NA	TRBD1	TGTGCCAGCGGCCGGACAGGGGCTCCTTATGGCTACACCTTC	CASGRTGAPYGYTF
TRBV4-3	TRBJ1-4	NA	NA	TGCGCCAGCAGCCTGTCCTTCGATAGCGAGGAAAAACTGTTTTTT	CASSLSFDSEEKLFF
TRBV4-2	TRBJ2-5	NA	TRBD1	TGTGCCAGCAGCCAAGACGGACAGGGGTGGGGGACCCAGTACTTC	CASSQDGQGWGTQYF
TRBV11-2	TRBJ2-5	NA	TRBD2	TGTGCCAGCAGCCTAGCGGGGGGGGTCGAGACCCAGTACTTC	CASSLAGGVETQYF
TRBV9	TRBJ2-1	NA	TRBD2	TGTGCCAGCAGCGTAGGTCTAGCGGGTCACAATGAGCAGTTCTTC	CASSVGLAGHNEQFF
TRBV7-9	TRBJ1-4	NA	NA	TGTGCCAGCAGCTTAGAAGCGCGGGTCTGGGGTGAAAAACTGTTTTTT	CASSLEARVWGEKLFF
TRBV7-8	TRBJ2-1	NA	TRBD2	TGTGCCAGCAGCTTAGACTATCAGAGGACTAGCGGGAGAACGTCCTACAATGAGCAGTTCTTC	CASSLDYQRTSGRTSYNEQFF
TRBV4-1	TRBJ1-2	NA	NA	TGCGCCAGCAGCCAAGGCGACTGGAATAACTATGGCTACACCTTC	CASSQGDWNNYGYTF
TRBV7-9	TRBJ1-2	once	NA	TGTGCCAGCAGCGCCGGCGGAGGGTATGGCTACACCTTC	CASSAGGGYGYTF
TRBV5-1	TRBJ2-1	NA	NA	TGCGCCAGCAGCTTAGCAGGGATTGGAAGTTACAATGAGCAGTTCTTC	CASSLAGIGSYNEQFF
TRBV2	TRBJ2-4	NA	NA	TGTGCCAGCAGTGATGAGGGTGGGGCCAAAAACATTCAGTACTTC	CASSDEGGAKNIQYF
TRBV10-3	TRBJ2-3	NA	NA	TGTGCCATCAGTGAGTCGGTGACAAGCACAGATACGCAGTATTTT	CAISESVTSTDTQYF
TRBV18	TRBJ1-3	NA	TRBD1	TGTGCCAGCTCACCAAAGGGGGACAGAACCTACTCTGGAAACACCATATATTTT	CASSPKGDRTYSGNTIYF
TRBV6-6	TRBJ2-7	NA	NA	TGTGCCAGCAGTTACCGACAGGCACACTCCTACGAGCAGTACTTC	CASSYRQAHSYEQYF
TRBV5-1	TRBJ2-1	NA	NA	TGCGCCAGCAGCTTGGACGGGAGCTCCTACAATGAGCAGTTCTTC	CASSLDGSSYNEQFF
TRBV4-2	TRBJ1-2	NA	NA	TGTGCCAGCAGCCAAGAAGGAGGGAACTATGGCTACACCTTC	CASSQEGGNYGYTF
TRBV30	TRBJ2-7	NA	NA	TGTGCCTGGAGACCTCACAACTACGAGCAGTACTTC	CAWRPHNYEQYF
TRBV5-1	TRBJ2-3	NA	NA	TGCGCCAGCAGCCCGGGACTGGGTAGCACAGATACGCAGTATTTT	CASSPGLGSTDTQYF
TRBV5-1	TRBJ2-4	NA	NA	TGCGCCAGCAGCTTGGCCCAGGGAAACATTCAGTACTTC	CASSLAQGNIQYF
TRBV28	TRBJ1-5	NA	NA	TGTGCCAGCAGTCTAAGGGGGGGAGGTCAGCCCCAGCATTTT	CASSLRGGGQPQHF
TRBV2	TRBJ2-5	NA	NA	TGTGCCACCAAAACCGGGACACAAGAGACCCAGTACTTC	CATKTGTQETQYF
TRBV27	TRBJ2-1	NA	TRBD2	TGTGCCAGCAGTCTAGCGGGAGGCGATGAGCAGTTCTTC	CASSLAGGDEQFF
TRBV14	TRBJ1-1	NA	TRBD1	TGTGCCAGCAGCCTCAGGGGGCGCCGGGACACTGAAGCTTTCTTT	CASSLRGRRDTEAFF
TRBV10-3	TRBJ2-5	NA	TRBD1	TGTGCCATCAGTGAGGGACAGGGGGTGGAGACCCAGTACTTC	CAISEGQGVETQYF
TRBV25-1	TRBJ2-1	NA	TRBD2	TGTGCCAGCAGCACCTTGGGGACTAGCGGGAGTACTAGCGATGAGCAGTTCTTC	CASSTLGTSGSTSDEQFF
TRBV4-2	TRBJ1-1	NA	TRBD1	TGTGCCAGCAGCCAACATCCACAGGGGGCTAACACTGAAGCTTTCTTT	CASSQHPQGANTEAFF
TRBV6-5	TRBJ1-1	NA	NA	TGTGCCAGCAGTCCAGGGACAAGTGAAGCTTTCTTT	CASSPGTSEAFF
TRBV30	TRBJ1-5	once	NA	TGTGCCTGGAGTCGAATATCTACTCAGCCCCAGCATTTT	CAWSRISTQPQHF
TRBV18	TRBJ2-1	NA	TRBD2	TGTGCCAGCTCACAAGGGACTAGCGGGAGGCCTGGCTCCTACAATGAGCAGTTCTTC	CASSQGTSGRPGSYNEQFF
TRBV19	TRBJ1-5	NA	TRBD1	TGTGCCAGTAGTCTACAGGGGGTGGCCCAGCATTTT	CASSLQGVAQHF
TRBV4-1	TRBJ2-1	once	TRBD2	TGCGCCAGCACTCTGAGACTAGCGGGAGTTAGGAATGAGCAGTTCTTC	CASTLRLAGVRNEQFF
TRBV30	TRBJ1-2	NA	TRBD1	TGTGCCTTGGAAACAGGGGTGACCCTATATGGCTACACCTTC	CALETGVTLYGYTF
TRBV4-1	TRBJ1-1	NA	TRBD1	TGCGCCAGCAGCCAAGGGAGAGGGGGCCTGAACACTGAAGCTTTCTTT	CASSQGRGGLNTEAFF
TRBV9	TRBJ1-1	NA	NA	TGTGCCAGCGGGGCTGGGAACACTGAAGCTTTCTTT	CASGAGNTEAFF
TRBV6-5	TRBJ2-7	NA	NA	TGTGCCAGCAGTTCGTCGGGCTCCTTGCGGCGCGGGGAGCAGTACTTC	CASSSSGSLRRGEQYF
TRBV27	TRBJ2-7	NA	TRBD1	TGTGCCAGCAGTTTCGTAGCCGGGACAGGGTCCTACGAGCAGTACTTC	CASSFVAGTGSYEQYF
TRBV7-2	TRBJ1-1	NA	TRBD1	TGTGCCAGCAGCTTAGAGGGACAGGGAAGCACTGAAGCTTTCTTT	CASSLEGQGSTEAFF
TRBV11-3	TRBJ2-3	NA	TRBD2	TGTGCCAGCAGCACAGGACTAGCGGGAGGGCCTCCAGATACGCAGTATTTT	CASSTGLAGGPPDTQYF
TRBV7-8	TRBJ2-3	NA	NA	TGTGCCAGCAGCTCCTTGACAGATACGCAGTATTTT	CASSSLTDTQYF
TRBV14	TRBJ1-1	NA	NA	TGTGCCAGCAGCCTACAGATGAACACTGAAGCTTTCTTT	CASSLQMNTEAFF
TRBV19	TRBJ2-1	NA	TRBD2	TGTGCCAGTAGTATTTTAACCCAGCGACTAGCGGGAGGGAACGATGAGCAGTTCTTC	CASSILTQRLAGGNDEQFF
TRBV2	TRBJ2-7	NA	NA	TGTGCCAGCAGTGAAGCGCGGGGCTACGAGCAGTACTTC	CASSEARGYEQYF
TRBV10-1	TRBJ2-5	once	TRBD2	TGCGCCAGCAGTACCGGGACTAGGGGGACCCAGTACTTC	CASSTGTRGTQYF
TRBV4-1	TRBJ2-2	NA	TRBD1	TGCGCCAGCAGCCAAGATGAGGACAGGCTGTTCACCGGGGAGCTGTTTTTT	CASSQDEDRLFTGELFF
TRBV10-3	TRBJ2-2	NA	TRBD2	TGTGCCATCAGTGATCTAGCGGGAGGGGCGAACACCGGGGAGCTGTTTTTT	CAISDLAGGANTGELFF
TRBV6-5	TRBJ2-7	NA	NA	TGTGCCAGCATGGGGGGGCCCAACGAGCAGTACTTC	CASMGGPNEQYF
TRBV25-1	TRBJ2-7	NA	NA	TGTGCCTCGGGAAGGGTCCTCTACGAGCAGTACTTC	CASGRVLYEQYF
TRBV7-9	TRBJ2-3	NA	TRBD2	TGTGCCAGCAGCTTAGATGGTAAAGCGGGATGGACGACAGATACGCAGTATTTT	CASSLDGKAGWTTDTQYF
TRBV9	TRBJ2-7	NA	TRBD1	TGTGCCAGCAGCGTAGTCAAAGGACAGGGGTTCTACGAGCAGTACTTC	CASSVVKGQGFYEQYF
TRBV5-1	TRBJ2-3	NA	NA	TGCGCCAGCAGCTTGGCCGTCACAGATACGCAGTATTTT	CASSLAVTDTQYF